These 29 T cell receptor beta chains were all obtained from the same sample, sequenced in a study of OX40 agonist ivuxolimab in advanced cancers. Here immunoSEQ multiplex PCR was the method, and the copy in TCRdb shows in-frame clones only, minus some. The sample lists 70,000 to 75,000 clones, about 91% occurring once. The material sequenced was CD4+ or CD8+ T cells sorted from blood, taken in a trial of the OX40 agonist ivuxolimab. The receptor set was obtained from an adult with an advanced solid tumor such as melanoma, head and neck, liver or kidney cancer.

CDR3 in amino acids: CSVQTGVDTEAFF. DNA of the CDR3: TGCAGCGTCCAGACAGGGGTGGACACTGAAGCTTTCTTT. V is TRBV29-1 and J is TRBJ1-1; 8 nucleotides agree with TRBD1. CDR3 length equals 13 residues. V was clipped by 6 bases and J by 3 bases; unmatched bases: 6. CDR1 and CDR2 (germline): SQVTM, ANQGSEA.

The chain couples TRBV5-5 to TRBJ2-3, with 8 bases aligning to TRBD2. The V gene's germline CDR1 is SGHKS and CDR2 YYEKEE (reference sequence). CDR3 length equals 14 residues. The J segment lost 1 base and the V segment lost 2 bases, leaving 0 bases of the junction unmatched. The CDR3 loop is CASSLAGGTDTQYF. The DNA of the CDR3 is TGTGCCAGCAGCTTAGCGGGGGGCACAGATACGCAGTATTTT.

The rearrangement joins TRBV5-1 to TRBJ2-3, with TRBD2 identical over 7 bases. With V trimmed by 4 bases and J by 0 bases, 23 bases remained unmatched. This CDR3 has 21 residues. Germline-derived CDR1 and CDR2 are SGHRS and YFSETQ. The CDR3 DNA is TGCGCCAGCAGCCATGTGTTCGGGGTTGGCGGGAGAGTGGTTAGCACAGATACGCAGTATTTT. Its protein product is CASSHVFGVGGRVVSTDTQYF.

The chain carries TRBV11-2 and TRBJ2-3; TRBD2 matches 14 bases. V lost 5 bases and J lost 3; bases outside the gene matches: 4. Germline values: CDR1 SGHAT, CDR2 FQNNGV. The CDR3 sequence is 16 residues long. CDR3 bases: TGTGCCAGCAGCCCGGGACTAGCGGGAGCAACAGATACGCAGTATTTT. Its translation: CASSPGLAGATDTQYF.

This chain uses TRBV28 with TRBJ2-1, with 11 bases identical to TRBD2. After removal of 6 bases from V and 8 bases from J, the junction contained 9 bases not matched to a gene. There are 15 residues in the CDR3. The germline V gene has CDR1 MDHEN and CDR2 SYDVKM. The CDR3 DNA follows: TGTGCCAGCAGGCTTCTAGCGGGAGGTGAGGATGAGCAGTTCTTC. Amino acids: CASRLLAGGEDEQFF.

The V and J genes are TRBV13 and TRBJ1-1, with D possibly matching TRBD1 (5 bases). This CDR3 region has 14 residues. Trimming left V 5 bases short and J 7 bases short, with 17 bases between. Germline CDR1 and CDR2: PRHDT and FYEKMQ (reference sequence). The DNA for the CDR3 is TGTGCCAGCAGCACGGGGGGGTATTTAGGTGAAGCTTTCTTT. This encodes CASSTGGYLGEAFF. The entire variable domain, with the rest obtained from reference TRBV13 and TRBJ1-1, is as follows: AAGVIQSPRHLIKEKRETATLKCYPIPRHDTVYWYQQGPGQDPQFLISFYEKMQSDKGSIPDRFSAQQFSDYHSELNMSSLELGDSALYFCASSTGGYLGEAFFGQGTRLTVV.

V and J are TRBV7-8 and TRBJ1-3; no clear D gene. With 4 bases removed from V and 3 bases from J, the gap between germline ends came to 10 bases. The CDR3 consists of 14 residues. Per germline, CDR1 SGHVS and CDR2 FQNEAQ. The CDR3 loop reads CASSSPGFGNTIYF. Here the CDR3 DNA reads TGTGCCAGCAGCTCCCCGGGTTTTGGAAACACCATATATTTT.

This chain uses TRBV11-3 with TRBJ2-1, with D perhaps given as TRBD1 or TRBD2 (6 bases each). V gave up 5 bases and J gave up 8 bases, with 22 bases separating them. Germline V gene sequence: CDR1 SGHNT, CDR2 YENEEA. The CDR3 has 16 amino acids. The chain's CDR3 is CASSLQLGLGGDEQFF. CDR3 bases: TGTGCCAGCAGCCTGCAATTAGGGTTGGGGGGCGATGAGCAGTTCTTC. The whole variable domain, remainder taken from reference TRBV11-3 and TRBJ2-1, is EAGVVQSPRYKIIEKKQPVAFWCNPISGHNTLYWYLQNLGQGPELLIRYENEEAVDDSQLPKDRFSAERLKGVDSTLKIQPAELGDSAVYLCASSLQLGLGGDEQFFGPGTRLTVL.

This clone was seen a few times. The chain employs TRBV29-1 and TRBJ2-2; 11 bases are a match to TRBD2. Germline trimming cut 5 bases from V and 4 bases from J; bases unmatched to any gene: 6. Germline V gene lookup returns CDR1 SQVTM and CDR2 ANQGSEA. This CDR3 has 15 residues. The CDR3 loop is CSVRLAGGGTGELFF. CDR3 nucleotide sequence: TGCAGCGTTCGGCTAGCGGGAGGAGGCACCGGGGAGCTGTTTTTT.

The chain combines TRBV7-8 with TRBJ2-1, with 10 bases fitting TRBD2. The CDR3 has 16 residues. Losses at the gene ends were 5 bases for V and 3 bases for J; bases not matched to a gene: 7. The germline V gene encodes CDR1 SGHVS and CDR2 FQNEAQ. This CDR3 reads CASSGPTSGVYNEQFF. The DNA of the CDR3 is TGTGCCAGCAGCGGACCAACTAGCGGGGTCTACAATGAGCAGTTCTTC.

The genes are TRBV7-9 and TRBJ1-2, with TRBD1 identical over 8 bases. The CDR3 is 14 amino acids. Per germline, CDR1 SEHNR and CDR2 FQNEAQ (reference sequence). The J segment lost 4 bases and the V segment lost 1 base, leaving 2 bases of the junction unmatched. The CDR3 loop is CASSLGQGTYGYTF. The DNA for the CDR3 is TGTGCCAGCAGCTTAGGACAGGGGACCTATGGCTACACCTTC.

V is TRBV7-6 and J is TRBJ2-5; D is unresolved. Germline V CDR1 and CDR2: SGHVS, FNYEAQ. This CDR3 spans 14 amino acids. Between the trimmed V and J ends, which lost 5 bases and 0 bases, there was a span of 10 bases. For the CDR3, the DNA is TGTGCCAGCAGCATCCTCTTGTACCAAGAGACCCAGTACTTC. It translates to CASSILLYQETQYF.

J is TRBJ1-2 and V is TRBV5-4, with a weak D call TRBD1 (5 bases). Germline assignment: CDR1 SGHNT and CDR2 YYREEE (reference sequence). The CDR3 is made up of 15 amino acids. The V gene lost 0 bases and the J gene lost 0 bases, with 9 bases spanning the gap. As DNA, the CDR3 is TGTGCCAGCAGCTTGGTTGGACAAGCTAACTATGGCTACACCTTC. It is translated as CASSLVGQANYGYTF.

The rearrangement uses TRBV2 and TRBJ2-5, with D perhaps matching TRBD1 (6 bases). The CDR3 has 13 amino acids. V was shortened by 6 bases and J by 4 bases, with 12 bases between the two germline ends. The germline CDR1 and CDR2 sequences are SNHLY and FYNNEI. CDR3 coding DNA: TGTGCCAGCAGCGTACAGGGAACAGAGACCCAGTACTTC. Translating it yields CASSVQGTETQYF.

The chain couples TRBV18 to TRBJ2-5, with 7 bases that match TRBD1. CDR3 length equals 14 residues. Unmatched junction bases numbered 6, after V lost 6 bases and J lost 2 bases. Germline CDR1 and CDR2: KGHSH and LQKENI. CDR3 residues: CASSRQGGQETQYF. The CDR3 bases are TGTGCCAGCTCCCGACAGGGCGGACAAGAGACCCAGTACTTC.

V is TRBV2 and J is TRBJ1-1; D not resolved. This CDR3 contains 15 residues. Trimming took 1 base from V and 6 from J, leaving 15 bases between them. Germline-derived CDR1 and CDR2 are SNHLY and FYNNEI. CDR3 sequence: CASSEVRAQESEAFF. The CDR3 bases are TGTGCCAGCAGTGAAGTCAGAGCACAAGAATCTGAAGCTTTCTTT.

The chain uses TRBV11-3 and TRBJ1-3, with D perhaps TRBD1 (5 bases). The CDR3 extends over 17 amino acids. Germline V gene sequence: CDR1 SGHNT, CDR2 YENEEA. The V end lost 1 base, the J end lost 0 bases, and 13 bases lay between the germline ends. This CDR3 reads CASSLGSGTTSGNTIYF. For the CDR3, the DNA is TGTGCCAGCAGCTTAGGTTCGGGGACGACCTCTGGAAACACCATATATTTT.

J is TRBJ2-3 and V is TRBV29-1; D not resolved. The V end was cut by 2 bases, the J end by 4 bases, with 13 bases between. The germline CDR1 and CDR2 sequences are SQVTM and ANQGSEA. There are 14 residues in the CDR3. The CDR3 loop reads CSVEKGSGADTQYF. DNA of the CDR3: TGCAGCGTTGAAAAAGGAAGTGGGGCAGATACGCAGTATTTT.

The chain links TRBV19 to TRBJ2-2; 14 nucleotides agree with TRBD2. The CDR3 sequence is 15 residues long. After removal of 7 bases from V and 6 bases from J, the junction contained 4 bases not matched to a gene. Germline V lookup: CDR1 LNHDA, CDR2 SQIVND (reference sequence). CDR3 amino acids: CASTSTSGRAGELFF. CDR3 sequence (DNA): TGTGCCAGTACTTCGACTAGCGGGAGGGCCGGGGAGCTGTTTTTT.

By share, this clone ranks as medium-sized (0.01 to 0.1%). The chain has TRBV9 and TRBJ2-1; either TRBD1 or TRBD2 may fit D (5 bases each). This CDR3 has 13 residues. Trimming removed 4 bases from V and 10 bases from J, with 15 bases in between. Germline assignment: CDR1 SGDLS and CDR2 YYNGEE. The CDR3 here is CASSRGDGTEQFF. The CDR3 bases are TGTGCCAGCAGCAGAGGGGACGGCACAGAGCAGTTCTTC.

The chain links TRBV28 to TRBJ1-2, with D possibly matching TRBD1 (5 bases). The germline CDR1 and CDR2 sequences are MDHEN and SYDVKM. The length of the CDR3 is 15 residues. V lost 6 bases and J 0 bases, leaving 14 bases between the germline ends. The CDR3 region is CASRVGPQTNYGYTF. CDR3 DNA: TGTGCCAGCAGGGTGGGACCTCAGACTAACTATGGCTACACCTTC.

The chain has TRBV5-1 and TRBJ2-1; a possible D gene is TRBD1 (5 bases). This CDR3 spans 15 amino acids. CDR1 SGHRS and CDR2 YFSETQ come from the germline V gene. V dropped 2 bases and J dropped 2 bases, with 11 bases sitting between them. The CDR3 is CASSFFTGAYNEQFF. CDR3 bases: TGCGCCAGCAGCTTCTTTACAGGCGCCTACAATGAGCAGTTCTTC.

The chain employs TRBV5-6 and TRBJ2-7, with D possibly matching TRBD1 (5 bases). Trimming removed 0 bases from V and 5 bases from J, with 24 bases in between. The CDR3 contains 18 residues. The germline V gene has CDR1 SGHDT and CDR2 YYEEEE. CDR3 sequence: CASSLEPTGPASRNEQYF. As DNA, the CDR3 is TGTGCCAGCAGCTTGGAGCCCACAGGACCGGCCAGCAGGAACGAGCAGTACTTC. The whole variable domain, filled in from reference TRBV5-6 and TRBJ2-7, reads DAGVTQSPTHLIKTRGQQVTLRCSPKSGHDTVSWYQQALGQGPQFIFQYYEEEERQRGNFPDRFSGHQFPNYSSELNVNALLLGDSALYLCASSLEPTGPASRNEQYFGPGTRLTVT.

V is TRBV29-1 and J is TRBJ2-5; D may be TRBD1 or TRBD2 (6 bases each). Trimming removed 3 bases from V and 3 bases from J, with 14 bases in between. The CDR3 sequence is 14 residues long. CDR1 and CDR2 from the germline V gene are SQVTM and ANQGSEA. As DNA, the CDR3 is TGCAGCGTTGACGGGGAGAGGGGGGAAGAGACCCAGTACTTC. The encoded protein is CSVDGERGEETQYF.

The V gene is TRBV5-1, the J gene TRBJ2-1; TRBD2 aligns across 13 bases. CDR3 length: 16 residues. Per germline, CDR1 SGHRS and CDR2 YFSETQ. The V gene end was trimmed by 3 bases and the J gene end by 5 bases; junction bases not matched to a gene: 5. CDR3 residues: CASSSLLAGGNNEQFF. DNA of the CDR3: TGCGCCAGCAGCTCTTTACTAGCGGGAGGGAACAATGAGCAGTTCTTC.

V usage is TRBV7-3 and J usage is TRBJ2-5; 7 nucleotides match TRBD2. The CDR3 contains 14 residues. V shed 3 bases, J shed 1 base, and the junction held 2 bases outside the gene matches. Germline V gene sequence: CDR1 SGHTA, CDR2 FQGTGA. CDR3 amino acids: CASSLRGSQETQYF. The CDR3 region has the DNA TGTGCCAGCAGCTTGCGGGGGAGCCAAGAGACCCAGTACTTC.

This chain uses TRBV7-2 with TRBJ2-3, with 9 nucleotides matching TRBD1. This CDR3 region has 14 residues. Looked up from germline, CDR1 is SGHTA and CDR2 is FQGNSA. Trimming removed 5 bases from V and 1 base from J; junction bases left unmatched: 1. The CDR3 reads CASSRDRGTDTQYF. As DNA, the CDR3 is TGTGCCAGCAGCCGGGACAGGGGCACAGATACGCAGTATTTT.

The J gene is TRBJ1-5, the V gene TRBV14; D is perhaps TRBD1 (6 bases). CDR3 length: 13 residues. With 4 bases removed from V and 4 bases from J, the gap between germline ends came to 8 bases. Looked up from germline, CDR1 is SGHDN and CDR2 is FVKESK. The CDR3, as DNA: TGTGCCAGCAGCCCTACAGGGAATCAGCCCCAGCATTTT. Protein product: CASSPTGNQPQHF.

The chain is built from TRBV27 and TRBJ1-6, with 9 bases identical to TRBD1. Germline-derived CDR1 and CDR2 are MNHEY and SMNVEV (reference sequence). The CDR3 runs 17 residues. J lost 6 bases, V lost 6 bases, and 12 bases had no gene match. The CDR3 DNA is TGTGCCAGCAGAATGCCGGGACAGGGAAATTTTAATTCACCCCTCCACTTT. This gives the protein CASRMPGQGNFNSPLHF.